Shown below are 4 T cell receptor beta chains from a single sample sequenced in a study of blood T cell repertoires in COVID-19. Sequencing used immunoSEQ multiplex PCR; TCRdb keeps in-frame clones, though not all of them. The table lists some 110,000 clones, roughly 83% of them singletons. The sequenced material came from peripheral blood. Receptors were obtained from a human donor in a cohort sampled during active COVID-19.

The chain employs TRBV9 and TRBJ1-2; perhaps TRBD1 as D (6 bases). CDR1 and CDR2 from the germline V gene are SGDLS and YYNGEE. CDR3 length: 16 residues. V was clipped by 5 bases and J by 2 bases, with 19 bases between them. CDR3 DNA: TGTGCCAGCAGAAACCACAGGGTCACTTCGAACTATGGCTACACCTTC. Residues: CASRNHRVTSNYGYTF.

The chain recombines TRBV3-1 (or the pseudogene TRBV3-2) with TRBJ2-1; TRBD2 matches at 7 bases. Germline loops: CDR1 LGHDT, CDR2 YNNKEL (reference sequence). The CDR3 runs to 13 residues. J gave up 9 bases and V 4 bases, and 6 bases lay outside the gene matches. CDR3 loop: CASSRLREGEQFF. The CDR3 DNA is TGTGCCAGCAGCCGTCTCAGGGAGGGTGAGCAGTTCTTC.

This clone has a single count. This chain joins TRBV5-1 and TRBJ2-6; D might be TRBD2 (7 bases). In germline, CDR1 is SGHRS, CDR2 YFSETQ. Trimming took off 4 bases at V and 6 bases at J, with 11 bases between the two ends. CDR3 length: 14 amino acids. The CDR3 bases are TGCGCCAGCAGCACGGGGGGACAGGCCAACGTCCTGACTTTC. The encoded protein is CASSTGGQANVLTF.

CDR3 region: CASSPQRSGEETQYF. The CDR3 DNA reads TGTGCCAGCAGTCCCCAGAGGAGCGGGGAAGAGACCCAGTACTTC. The V gene is TRBV6-5, the J gene TRBJ2-5; 7 nucleotides agree with TRBD2. The CDR3 is 15 amino acids. Germline V gene data show CDR1 as MNHEY and CDR2 as SVGAGI. The ends lost 5 bases at V and 3 bases at J; junction bases unmatched: 9.